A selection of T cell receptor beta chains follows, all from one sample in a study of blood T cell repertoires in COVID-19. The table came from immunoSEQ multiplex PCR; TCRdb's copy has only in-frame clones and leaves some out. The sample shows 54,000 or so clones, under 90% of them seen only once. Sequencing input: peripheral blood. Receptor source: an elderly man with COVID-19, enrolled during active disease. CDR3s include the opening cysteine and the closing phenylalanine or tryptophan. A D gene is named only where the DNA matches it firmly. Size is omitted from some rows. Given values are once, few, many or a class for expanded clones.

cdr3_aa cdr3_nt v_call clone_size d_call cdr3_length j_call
CAISEFGQGASSGYTF TGTGCCATCAGTGAGTTTGGACAGGGGGCGTCGAGTGGCTACACCTTC TRBV10-3 few TRBD1 16 TRBJ1-2
CATSDGGGDEQFF TGTGCCACCAGTGATGGTGGGGGGGATGAGCAGTTCTTC TRBV24-1 . TRBD2 13 TRBJ2-1
CASSQGAETRGGGELFF TGTGCCAGCAGCCAAGGGGCGGAGACTCGGGGTGGCGGGGAGCTGTTTTTT TRBV3-1/TRBV3-2 . . 17 TRBJ2-2
CASSPDRDSYNEQFF TGTGCCAGCAGTCCTGACAGGGACTCCTACAATGAGCAGTTCTTC TRBV7-7 . TRBD1 15 TRBJ2-1
CASSSGPGSPLHF TGTGCCAGCAGCTCAGGACCGGGATCACCCCTCCACTTT TRBV7-6 . . 13 TRBJ1-6
CASSLPGTGGMGTGYTF TGTGCCAGCAGCTTGCCCGGGACAGGGGGTATGGGAACTGGCTACACCTTC TRBV5-6 few TRBD1 17 TRBJ1-2
CASTELAVGPQYF TGTGCCAGCACTGAGCTAGCGGTCGGGCCCCAGTACTTC TRBV2 . TRBD2 13 TRBJ2-5
CASSLAPWDLPNGEYF TGTGCCAGCAGCTTAGCCCCTTGGGACTTGCCTAATGGGGAGTACTTC TRBV7-2 . . 16 TRBJ2-7
CAWPSLTNTGELFF TGTGCCTGGCCTAGTCTAACGAACACCGGGGAGCTGTTTTTT TRBV7-2 once . 14 TRBJ2-2
CASSRMDRGRTDTQYF TGTGCCAGTAGTAGAATGGACAGGGGGCGTACAGATACGCAGTATTTT TRBV19 . TRBD1 16 TRBJ2-3
CASSIGGDTEAFF TGTGCCAGTAGTATAGGGGGGGACACTGAAGCTTTCTTT TRBV19 . . 13 TRBJ1-1
CASSVDTLNIQYF TGTGCCAGTAGTGTTGACACCTTAAACATTCAGTACTTC TRBV19 few . 13 TRBJ2-4
CASRGRGQGNTEAFF TGTGCCAGCAGGGGGAGGGGACAGGGGAACACTGAAGCTTTCTTT TRBV5-6 . TRBD1 15 TRBJ1-1
CASSYSRTGEHEQYF TGTGCCAGCAGTTACTCTCGGACAGGGGAGCACGAGCAGTACTTC TRBV6-5 once TRBD1 15 TRBJ2-7
CASSRIWGTSGGNEQFF TGTGCCAGCAGCCGGATCTGGGGGACTAGCGGGGGAAATGAGCAGTTCTTC TRBV13 . TRBD2 17 TRBJ2-1
CASSQGGGQPQHF TGTGCCAGCAGCCAAGGGGGGGGTCAGCCCCAGCATTTT TRBV3-1/TRBV3-2 . . 13 TRBJ1-5
CASSLQGTHGYTF TGTGCCAGCAGTTTACAGGGGACACATGGCTACACCTTC TRBV27 . . 13 TRBJ1-2